This T cell receptor (beta chain) appears in the sequencing data of a study of cytomegalovirus exposure and HLA in healthy donors. The ends were cut back, 5 bases at V and 2 bases at J, with 20 bases in the middle. The CDR3 spans 17 residues. Germline CDR1 reads LNHDA; CDR2 reads SQIVND (reference sequence). This clone was observed a few times. The antigen remains undetermined. The PCR was carried out with 60 Vbeta primers and 13 Jbeta primers. Assay used: immunoSEQ multiplex PCR; TCRdb lists only in-frame clones, some missing. The repertoire holds about 150,000 clones, with around 9.6% as singletons. Study results and limitations: Being productive about 90% or about 30% of the time was typical of most TCR beta V segments in an earlier analysis. When presence/absence was analysed, sequencing depth was taken to be roughly uniform across donors. Later analysis found that TCR beta chains associated with HLA were more clonally expanded than other, equally common chains.

The sequencing input was PBMCs. J is TRBJ2-3 and V is TRBV19, with D maybe TRBD1 (6 bases). The receptor comes from a male donor in good health and CMV-seronegative. CDR3 sequence reads: CASSSLSITGTTDTQYF. The CDR3, as DNA: TGTGCCAGTAGTTCACTATCAATCACAGGGACCACAGATACGCAGTATTTT.